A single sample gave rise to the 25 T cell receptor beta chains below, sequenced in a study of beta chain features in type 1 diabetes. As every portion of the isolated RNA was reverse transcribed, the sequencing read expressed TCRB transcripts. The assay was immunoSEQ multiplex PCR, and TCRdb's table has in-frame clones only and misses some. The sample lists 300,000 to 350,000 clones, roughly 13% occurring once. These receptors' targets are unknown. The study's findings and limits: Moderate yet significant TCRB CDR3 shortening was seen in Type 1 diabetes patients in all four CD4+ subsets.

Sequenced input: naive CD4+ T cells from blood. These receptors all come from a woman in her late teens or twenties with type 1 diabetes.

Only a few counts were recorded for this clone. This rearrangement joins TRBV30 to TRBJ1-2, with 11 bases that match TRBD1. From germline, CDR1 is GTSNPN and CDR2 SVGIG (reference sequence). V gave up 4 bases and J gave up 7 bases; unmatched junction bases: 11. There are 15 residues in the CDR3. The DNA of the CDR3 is TGTGCCTGGACCCGGTGGACAGGGGGCGTCGCTGGCTACACCTTC. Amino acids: CAWTRWTGGVAGYTF. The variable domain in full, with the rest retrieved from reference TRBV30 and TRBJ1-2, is SQTIHQWPATLVQPVGSPLSLECTVEGTSNPNLYWYRQAAGRGLQLLFYSVGIGQISSEVPQNLSASRPQDRQFILSSKKLLLSDSGFYLCAWTRWTGGVAGYTFGSGTRLTVV.

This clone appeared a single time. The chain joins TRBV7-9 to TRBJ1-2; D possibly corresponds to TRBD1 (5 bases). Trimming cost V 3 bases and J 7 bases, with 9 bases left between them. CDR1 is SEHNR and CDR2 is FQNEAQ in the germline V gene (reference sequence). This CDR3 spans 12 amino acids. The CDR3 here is CASSFAGLGYTF. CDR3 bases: TGTGCCAGCAGCTTTGCGGGGCTTGGCTACACCTTC. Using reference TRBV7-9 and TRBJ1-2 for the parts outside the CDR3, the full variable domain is DTGVSQNPRHKITKRGQNVTFRCDPISEHNRLYWYRQTLGQGPEFLTYFQNEAQLEKSRLLSDRFSAERPKGSFSTLEIQRTEQGDSAMYLCASSFAGLGYTFGSGTRLTVV.

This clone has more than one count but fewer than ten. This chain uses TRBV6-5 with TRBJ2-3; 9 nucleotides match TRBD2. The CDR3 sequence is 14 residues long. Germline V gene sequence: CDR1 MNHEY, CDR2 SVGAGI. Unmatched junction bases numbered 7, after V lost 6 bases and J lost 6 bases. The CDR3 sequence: CASRRAGGGDTQYF. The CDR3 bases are TGTGCCAGCAGACGAGCGGGAGGTGGGGATACGCAGTATTTT.

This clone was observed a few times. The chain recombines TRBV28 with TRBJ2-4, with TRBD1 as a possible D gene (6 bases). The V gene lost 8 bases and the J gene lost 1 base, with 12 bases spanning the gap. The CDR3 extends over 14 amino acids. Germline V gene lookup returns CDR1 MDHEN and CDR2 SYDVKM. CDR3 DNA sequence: TGTGCCAGCTCGACAGGAACGGCCAAAAACATTCAGTACTTC. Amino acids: CASSTGTAKNIQYF.

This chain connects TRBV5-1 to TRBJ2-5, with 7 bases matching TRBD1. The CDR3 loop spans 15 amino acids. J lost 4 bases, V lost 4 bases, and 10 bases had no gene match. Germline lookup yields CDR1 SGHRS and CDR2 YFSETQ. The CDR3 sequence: CASSGRQGGGETQYF. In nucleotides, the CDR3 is TGCGCCAGCAGCGGACGACAGGGCGGAGGAGAGACCCAGTACTTC. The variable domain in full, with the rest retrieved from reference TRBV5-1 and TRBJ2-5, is KAGVTQTPRYLIKTRGQQVTLSCSPISGHRSVSWYQQTPGQGLQFLFEYFSETQRNKGNFPGRFSGRQFSNSRSEMNVSTLELGDSALYLCASSGRQGGGETQYFGPGTRLLVL.

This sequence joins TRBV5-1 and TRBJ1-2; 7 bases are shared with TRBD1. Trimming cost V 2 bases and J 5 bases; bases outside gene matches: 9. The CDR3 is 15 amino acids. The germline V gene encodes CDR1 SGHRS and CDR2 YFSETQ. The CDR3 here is CASSFESSGQYGYTF. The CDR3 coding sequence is TGCGCCAGCAGCTTTGAGTCGTCGGGACAGTATGGCTACACCTTC. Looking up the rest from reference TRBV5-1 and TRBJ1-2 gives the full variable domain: KAGVTQTPRYLIKTRGQQVTLSCSPISGHRSVSWYQQTPGQGLQFLFEYFSETQRNKGNFPGRFSGRQFSNSRSEMNVSTLELGDSALYLCASSFESSGQYGYTFGSGTRLTVV.

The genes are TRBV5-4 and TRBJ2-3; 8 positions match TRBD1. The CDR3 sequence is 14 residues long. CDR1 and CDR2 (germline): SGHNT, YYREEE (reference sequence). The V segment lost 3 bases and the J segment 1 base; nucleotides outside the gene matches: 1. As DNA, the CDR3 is TGTGCCAGCAGCTCGGACAGGGGCACAGATACGCAGTATTTT. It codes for CASSSDRGTDTQYF.

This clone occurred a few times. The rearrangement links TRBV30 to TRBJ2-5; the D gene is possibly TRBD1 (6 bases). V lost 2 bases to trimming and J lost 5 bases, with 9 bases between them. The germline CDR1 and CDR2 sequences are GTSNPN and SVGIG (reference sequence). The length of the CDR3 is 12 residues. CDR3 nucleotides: TGTGCCTGGAGTAGGGGGTTTGAGACCCAGTACTTC. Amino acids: CAWSRGFETQYF.

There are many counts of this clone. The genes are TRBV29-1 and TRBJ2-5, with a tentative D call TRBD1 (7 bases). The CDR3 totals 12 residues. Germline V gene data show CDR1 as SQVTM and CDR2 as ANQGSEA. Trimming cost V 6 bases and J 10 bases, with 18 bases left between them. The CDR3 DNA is TGCAGCGTCCGGACAGGACCGGGAGTCCAGTACTTC. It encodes CSVRTGPGVQYF. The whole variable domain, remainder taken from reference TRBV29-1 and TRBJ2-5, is SAVISQKPSRDICQRGTSLTIQCQVDSQVTMMFWYRQQPGQSLTLIATANQGSEATYESGFVIDKFPISRPNLTFSTLTVSNMSPEDSSIYLCSVRTGPGVQYFGPGTRLLVL.

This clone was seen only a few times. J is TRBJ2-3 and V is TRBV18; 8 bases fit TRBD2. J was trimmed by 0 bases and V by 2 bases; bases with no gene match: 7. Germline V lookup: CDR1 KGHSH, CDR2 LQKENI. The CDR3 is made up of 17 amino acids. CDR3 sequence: CASSPIGRAKSTDTQYF. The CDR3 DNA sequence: TGTGCCAGCTCACCAATCGGGAGGGCCAAAAGCACAGATACGCAGTATTTT.

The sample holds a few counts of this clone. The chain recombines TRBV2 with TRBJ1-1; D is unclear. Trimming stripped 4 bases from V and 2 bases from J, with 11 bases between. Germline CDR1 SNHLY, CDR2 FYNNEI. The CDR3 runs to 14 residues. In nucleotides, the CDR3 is TGTGCCAGCAGTGCGAGGGAGGTAAACACTGAAGCTTTCTTT. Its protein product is CASSAREVNTEAFF.

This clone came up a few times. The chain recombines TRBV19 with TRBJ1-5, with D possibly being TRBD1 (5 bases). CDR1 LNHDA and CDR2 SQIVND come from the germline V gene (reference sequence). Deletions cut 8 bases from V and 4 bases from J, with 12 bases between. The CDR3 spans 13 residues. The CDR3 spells CASSGLLNQPQHF. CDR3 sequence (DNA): TGTGCCAGTTCAGGGTTGTTAAATCAGCCCCAGCATTTT. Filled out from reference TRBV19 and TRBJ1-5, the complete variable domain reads DGGITQSPKYLFRKEGQNVTLSCEQNLNHDAMYWYRQDPGQGLRLIYYSQIVNDFQKGDIAEGYSVSREKKESFPLTVTSAQKNPTAFYLCASSGLLNQPQHFGDGTRLSIL.

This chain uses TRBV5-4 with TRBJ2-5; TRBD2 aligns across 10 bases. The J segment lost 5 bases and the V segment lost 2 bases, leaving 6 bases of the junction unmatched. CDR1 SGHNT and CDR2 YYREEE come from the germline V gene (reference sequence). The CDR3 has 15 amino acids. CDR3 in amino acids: CASSLRTSGRETQYF. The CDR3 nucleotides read TGTGCCAGCAGCTTACGGACTAGCGGACGGGAGACCCAGTACTTC.

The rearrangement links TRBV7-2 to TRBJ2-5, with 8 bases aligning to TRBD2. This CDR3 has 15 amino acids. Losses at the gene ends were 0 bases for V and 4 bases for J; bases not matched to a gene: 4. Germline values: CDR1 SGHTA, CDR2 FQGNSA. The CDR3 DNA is TGTGCCAGCAGCTTAGCGAGCGGGAGCAGAGAGACCCAGTACTTC. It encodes CASSLASGSRETQYF.

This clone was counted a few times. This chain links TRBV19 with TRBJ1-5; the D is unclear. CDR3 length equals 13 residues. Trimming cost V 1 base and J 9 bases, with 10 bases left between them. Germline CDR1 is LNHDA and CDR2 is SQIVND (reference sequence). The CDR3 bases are TGTGCCAGTAGTATAGCCAACCTCGGGCCCCAGCATTTT. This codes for CASSIANLGPQHF.

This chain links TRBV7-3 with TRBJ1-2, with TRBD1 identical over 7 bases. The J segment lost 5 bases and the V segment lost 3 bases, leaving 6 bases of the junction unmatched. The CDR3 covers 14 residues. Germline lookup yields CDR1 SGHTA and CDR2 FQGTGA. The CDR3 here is CASSFDRVGYGYTF. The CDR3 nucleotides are TGTGCCAGCAGCTTCGACAGGGTCGGGTATGGCTACACCTTC.

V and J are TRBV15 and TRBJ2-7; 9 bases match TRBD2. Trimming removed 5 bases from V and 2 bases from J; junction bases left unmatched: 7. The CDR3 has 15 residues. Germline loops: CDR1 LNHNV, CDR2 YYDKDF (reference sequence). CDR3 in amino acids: CATSGELAGAYEQYV. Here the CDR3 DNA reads TGTGCCACCAGCGGGGAGTTAGCGGGGGCCTACGAGCAGTACGTC.

The CDR3 is CASTITANAYEQYF. For the CDR3, the DNA is TGTGCCAGCACCATTACCGCTAATGCCTACGAGCAGTACTTC. The chain joins TRBV7-6 to TRBJ2-7; D unresolved. Germline V CDR1 and CDR2: SGHVS, FNYEAQ. V was cut by 7 bases and J by 2 bases, with 15 bases left in between. The CDR3 runs 14 residues.

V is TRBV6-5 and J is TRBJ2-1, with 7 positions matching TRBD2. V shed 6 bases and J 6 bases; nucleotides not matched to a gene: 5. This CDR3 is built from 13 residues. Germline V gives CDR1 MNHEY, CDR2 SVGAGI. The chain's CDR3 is CASSRTSSNEQFF. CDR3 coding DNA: TGTGCCAGCAGCCGGACTAGTTCCAATGAGCAGTTCTTC.

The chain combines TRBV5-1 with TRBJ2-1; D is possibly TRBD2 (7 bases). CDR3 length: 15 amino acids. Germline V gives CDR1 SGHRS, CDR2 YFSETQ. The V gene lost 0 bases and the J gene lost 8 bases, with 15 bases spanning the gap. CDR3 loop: CASSLATRGGDEQFF. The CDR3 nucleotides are TGCGCCAGCAGCTTGGCGACCCGAGGGGGGGATGAGCAGTTCTTC.

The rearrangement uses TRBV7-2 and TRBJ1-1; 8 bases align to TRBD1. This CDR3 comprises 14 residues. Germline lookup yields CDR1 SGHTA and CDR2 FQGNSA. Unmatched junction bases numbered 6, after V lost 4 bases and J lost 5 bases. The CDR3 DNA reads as TGTGCCAGCAGCTCCACCGGGACAGGAACTGAAGCTTTCTTT. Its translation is CASSSTGTGTEAFF.

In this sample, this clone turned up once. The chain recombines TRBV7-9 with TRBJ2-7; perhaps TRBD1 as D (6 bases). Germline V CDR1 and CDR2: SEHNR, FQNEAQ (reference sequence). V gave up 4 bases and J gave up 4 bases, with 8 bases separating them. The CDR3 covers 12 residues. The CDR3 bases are TGTGCCAGCAGCTCTCAGGGGTACGAGCAGTACGTC. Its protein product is CASSSQGYEQYV.

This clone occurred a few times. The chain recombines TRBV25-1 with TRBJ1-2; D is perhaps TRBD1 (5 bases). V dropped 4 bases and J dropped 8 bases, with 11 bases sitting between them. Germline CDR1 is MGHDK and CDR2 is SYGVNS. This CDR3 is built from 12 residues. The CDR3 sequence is CASSGGGLGYTF. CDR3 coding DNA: TGTGCCAGCAGTGGGGGCGGTTTGGGCTACACCTTC.

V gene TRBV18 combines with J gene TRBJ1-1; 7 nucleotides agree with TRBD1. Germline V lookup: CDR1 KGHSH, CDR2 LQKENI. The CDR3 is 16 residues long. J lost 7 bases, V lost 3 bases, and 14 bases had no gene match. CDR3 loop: CASSPLNRGMAGEAFF. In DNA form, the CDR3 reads TGTGCCAGCTCACCCCTAAACAGGGGAATGGCAGGTGAAGCTTTCTTT.

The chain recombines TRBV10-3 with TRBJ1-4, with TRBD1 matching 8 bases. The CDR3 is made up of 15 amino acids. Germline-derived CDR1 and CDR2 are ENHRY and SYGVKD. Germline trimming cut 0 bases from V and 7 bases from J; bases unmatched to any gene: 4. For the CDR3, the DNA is TGTGCCATCAGTGAGTCAGGGACAGGACCTGAAAAACTGTTTTTT. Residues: CAISESGTGPEKLFF.